Following are 13 T cell receptor beta chains from one sample sequenced in a study of response to subunit inactivated influenza vaccine. Each CDR3 protein gets one entry after TCRdb re-called the RT-PCR reads with MiXCR. This sample has 180,000 or so distinct CDR3 sequences, with 10% to 15% found just once. Separately, the same data were catalogued under a study of T cells expressing NK-cell markers. Per that study: TCR beta cDNA was generated via 5'RACE template switching incorporating UMIs.

This specimen was CD8+ T cells sorted from PBMCs, taken about 13 days after vaccination. Receptor source: a man aged 50 or older who received an inactivated influenza vaccine.

This clonotype was counted many times. The genes are TRBV5-1 and TRBJ2-3, with unresolved D. Germline V CDR1 and CDR2: SGHRS, YFSETQ. V dropped 5 bases and J dropped 5 bases, with 3 bases sitting between them. The CDR3 contains 10 residues. Here the CDR3 DNA reads TGCGCCAGCAGTGGAGATACGCAGTATTTT. Protein product: CASSGDTQYF.

This chain uses TRBV15 with TRBJ2-2, with 8 bases that match TRBD1. There are 14 residues in the CDR3. From germline, CDR1 is LNHNV and CDR2 YYDKDF (reference sequence). V shed 5 bases, J shed 2 bases, and the junction held 1 base outside the gene matches. The CDR3, as DNA: TGTGCCACCAGCGGACAGGGAAACACCGGGGAGCTGTTTTTT. Protein: CATSGQGNTGELFF. Variable domain in full (rest from reference TRBV15 and TRBJ2-2): DAMVIQNPRYQVTQFGKPVTLSCSQTLNHNVMYWYQQKSSQAPKLLFHYYDKDFNNEADTPDNFQSRRPNTSFCFLDIRSPGLGDTAMYLCATSGQGNTGELFFGEGSRLTVL.

A few counts support this clonotype. V and J are TRBV19 and TRBJ2-7, with a tentative D call TRBD1 (6 bases). This CDR3 is 13 amino acids long. The V gene lost 5 bases and the J gene lost 4 bases, with 12 bases spanning the gap. The V gene's germline CDR1 is LNHDA and CDR2 SQIVND (reference sequence). The CDR3 region is CASSPNRAYEQYF. The DNA of the CDR3 is TGTGCCAGTAGTCCGAACAGGGCTTACGAGCAGTACTTC.

V gene TRBV28 combines with J gene TRBJ2-1; maybe TRBD1 (6 bases). The CDR3 sequence is 16 residues long. Germline CDR1 reads MDHEN; CDR2 reads SYDVKM. Trimming stripped 3 bases from V and 8 bases from J, with 20 bases between. The CDR3 sequence: CASSLVKLGAKDEQFF. Here the CDR3 DNA reads TGTGCCAGCAGTTTGGTAAAGCTGGGGGCCAAGGATGAGCAGTTCTTC.

The table lists this clonotype with a few counts. This chain's CDR3 is CASSQVSQGSAYEQYF. Written as DNA, the CDR3 is TGCGCCAGCAGCCAAGTAAGTCAGGGAAGTGCCTACGAGCAGTACTTC. This chain links TRBV4-1 with TRBJ2-7; a weak D match, TRBD1 (5 bases). Germline V gene data show CDR1 as MGHRA and CDR2 as YSYEKL. The length of the CDR3 is 16 residues. The ends were cut back, 1 base at V and 2 bases at J, with 15 bases in the middle.

This clonotype occurred many times. The J gene is TRBJ1-1, the V gene TRBV15; the match to TRBD1 covers 8 bases. This CDR3 has 15 amino acids. Unmatched junction bases numbered 5, after V lost 2 bases and J lost 3 bases. Germline V gives CDR1 LNHNV, CDR2 YYDKDF (reference sequence). The CDR3 nucleotides read TGTGCCACCAGCAGATTCAGGGGGCTGGACACTGAAGCTTTCTTT. Translated: CATSRFRGLDTEAFF.

This clonotype was counted at least ten times. This chain links TRBV15 with TRBJ2-5; D is unclear. CDR1 and CDR2 from the germline V gene are LNHNV and YYDKDF (reference sequence). There are 12 residues in the CDR3. V was shortened by 6 bases and J by 0 bases, with 5 bases between the two germline ends. The DNA of the CDR3 is TGTGCCACCAGAGGGTACCAAGAGACCCAGTACTTC. Its protein is CATRGYQETQYF. The complete variable domain, with remaining parts taken from reference TRBV15 and TRBJ2-5, reads DAMVIQNPRYQVTQFGKPVTLSCSQTLNHNVMYWYQQKSSQAPKLLFHYYDKDFNNEADTPDNFQSRRPNTSFCFLDIRSPGLGDTAMYLCATRGYQETQYFGPGTRLLVL.

Concerning this clonotype itself: A junction end diverges from the germline sequence, so it may reflect a read error. The chain employs TRBV7-6 and TRBJ2-3; D is undetermined. The CDR3 extends over 14 amino acids. The V gene's germline CDR1 is SGHVS and CDR2 FNYEAQ. CDR3 loop: CVSSLVGPGDTQYF. As DNA, the CDR3 is TGTGTCAGCAGCTTAGTCGGGCCCGGGGATACGCAGTATTTT.

The chain links TRBV20-1 to TRBJ2-1; 7 bases are a match to TRBD1. From germline, CDR1 is DFQATT and CDR2 SNEGSKA (reference sequence). CDR3 length equals 14 residues. V shed 5 bases, J shed 1 base, and the junction held 5 bases outside the gene matches. The CDR3 here is CSASGTVSYNEQFF. DNA for the CDR3: TGCAGTGCTTCCGGGACAGTTTCCTACAATGAGCAGTTCTTC.

The CDR3 DNA reads TGCAGTGCGGCTGACAGGGGACGGGGTAACACCGGGGAGCTGTTTTTT. Translated: CSAADRGRGNTGELFF. This sequence joins TRBV20-1 and TRBJ2-2; 8 bases are a match to TRBD1. V lost 6 bases, J lost 2 bases, and 11 bases stayed unmatched. The CDR3 totals 16 residues. Germline CDR1 is DFQATT and CDR2 is SNEGSKA (reference sequence).

This clonotype occurred many times. The chain has TRBV7-9 and TRBJ2-1; no firm D call. Germline CDR1 and CDR2: SEHNR and FQNEAQ (reference sequence). The CDR3 is 12 amino acids. With 0 bases removed from V and 9 bases from J, the gap between germline ends came to 6 bases. DNA of the CDR3: TGTGCCAGCAGCTTAGCGCACGGTGAGCAGTTCTTC. Its translation is CASSLAHGEQFF. Looking up the rest from reference TRBV7-9 and TRBJ2-1 gives the full variable domain: DTGVSQNPRHKITKRGQNVTFRCDPISEHNRLYWYRQTLGQGPEFLTYFQNEAQLEKSRLLSDRFSAERPKGSFSTLEIQRTEQGDSAMYLCASSLAHGEQFFGPGTRLTVL.

Concerning this clonotype: A much larger clone lies one base from this, so it may be a read error. This chain links TRBV7-9 with TRBJ2-1; D gene ambiguous. The CDR3 runs 12 residues. Germline CDR1 SEHNR, CDR2 FQNEAQ (reference sequence). Trimming took 1 base from V and 6 from J, leaving 4 bases between them. The CDR3 loop reads CASSLVPNEQFF. DNA for the CDR3: TGTGCCAGCAGCTTAGTTCCCAATGAGCAGTTCTTC.

The chain joins TRBV19 to TRBJ2-7; TRBD2 agrees at 8 bases. Trimming cost V 3 bases and J 6 bases; bases outside gene matches: 7. Per germline, CDR1 LNHDA and CDR2 SQIVND (reference sequence). The CDR3 runs to 14 residues. The CDR3 region has the DNA TGTGCCAGTAGTATGCTAGCGGGTGGAGTCGAGCAGTACTTC. This gives the protein CASSMLAGGVEQYF.